Listed below are T cell receptor beta chains from one sample, sequenced in a study of blood T cell repertoires in COVID-19. Measured with immunoSEQ multiplex PCR; TCRdb has only the in-frame clones, and not every one. The sample shows under 200,000 clones, 82% of them seen only once. Sample: PBMCs or T cells enriched from blood (not recorded which). The receptors here all came from a woman aged 55-69 years with acute COVID-19. The CDR3 runs from the conserved cysteine through the conserved F or W. The D gene is left open where the match is weak. A row's size may be missing; if present it is once, few, many or a size class.

size	J	D	V	DNA	CDR3
.	TRBJ2-5	TRBD2	TRBV11-3	TGTGCCAGCAGCCGCGGGGGGGGAGAGGAGACCCAGTACTTC	CASSRGGGEETQYF
.	TRBJ1-2	.	TRBV4-3	TGCGCCAGCAGCCAAGATCTGGGCGTCGGCTATGGCTACACCTTC	CASSQDLGVGYGYTF
.	TRBJ2-5	TRBD1	TRBV28	TGTGCCAGCAGTTTATCAGGGGGCCAAGAGACCCAGTACTTC	CASSLSGGQETQYF
.	TRBJ1-4	TRBD1	TRBV28	TGTGCCAGCAGAGGGGACAGGGAGGAAAAACTGTTTTTT	CASRGDREEKLFF
.	TRBJ2-5	.	TRBV7-9	TGTGCCAGCAGCTTAATCGGGGGAGGAGAGACCCAGTACTTC	CASSLIGGGETQYF
few	TRBJ1-5	.	TRBV7-8	TGTGCCAGCAGCCAGAGTACAATGAGGGAAAGACAGCCCCAGCATTTT	CASSQSTMRERQPQHF
.	TRBJ1-2	.	TRBV3-1/TRBV3-2	TGTGCCAGCAGCCAATCCGCGATACCTAATGGCTACACCTTC	CASSQSAIPNGYTF
.	TRBJ1-1	TRBD1	TRBV19	TGTGCCAGTAGATCCCGACAGGGAATCGGTAAGAACACTGAAGCTTTCTTT	CASRSRQGIGKNTEAFF
.	TRBJ1-5	.	TRBV5-1	TGCGCCAGCAGCTTGGGGGAGGCTAGCAATCAGCCCCAGCATTTT	CASSLGEASNQPQHF
.	TRBJ1-4	TRBD1	TRBV29-1	TGCAGCGTTGAGGGGGACAGGGCTGAAAAACTGTTTTTT	CSVEGDRAEKLFF
once	TRBJ2-5	.	TRBV7-2	TGTGCCAGCAGACGCCTAGAAAGGGAGACCCAGTACTTC	CASRRLERETQYF
once	TRBJ1-2	TRBD1	TRBV6-5	TGTGCCAGCAGTTACTCTATGGAACAGGGGGGCTACACCTTC	CASSYSMEQGGYTF
.	TRBJ1-1	.	TRBV5-1	TGCGCCAGCGGCCAGGGGTCCATGAACACTGAAGCTTTCTTT	CASGQGSMNTEAFF
.	TRBJ2-2	TRBD1	TRBV28	TGTGCCAGCAGCCTCGGGACAGCGAACACCGGGGAGCTGTTTTTT	CASSLGTANTGELFF
.	TRBJ1-6	.	TRBV6-5	TGTGCCAGCAGTCAACAGGGTTCGGGTAATTCACCCCTCCACTTT	CASSQQGSGNSPLHF
.	TRBJ1-3	.	TRBV5-1	TGCGCCAGCAGCGGAATAGGGAGCACCATATATTTT	CASSGIGSTIYF
.	TRBJ1-1	.	TRBV12-3/TRBV12-4	TGTGCCAGCAGCCCCGGTTTCACTGAAGCTTTCTTT	CASSPGFTEAFF
.	TRBJ2-5	.	TRBV6-5	TGTGCCAGCAGTAGAACGGTCAGGGAGACCCAGTACTTC	CASSRTVRETQYF
once	TRBJ2-3	TRBD1	TRBV27	TGTGCCAGCAGCAAGGGACAGCTGCAAGATACGCAGTATTTT	CASSKGQLQDTQYF
once	TRBJ1-2	TRBD1	TRBV19	TGTGCCAGTAGTCGACGGGGACAGGGGGCGATGCCACACTATGGCTACACCTTC	CASSRRGQGAMPHYGYTF
.	TRBJ2-3	TRBD2	TRBV19	TGTGCCACCTATAGCGGGAGGGGCACAGATACGCAGTATTTT	CATYSGRGTDTQYF
.	TRBJ2-3	TRBD1	TRBV19	TGTGCCAGTAGTCCGGGACAGGGAGGGAGCGATACGCAGTATTTT	CASSPGQGGSDTQYF
.	TRBJ1-6	TRBD1	TRBV6-5	TGTGCCAGCAGCCCCGGGACAGAAAATTCACCCCTCCACTTT	CASSPGTENSPLHF
.	TRBJ2-5	TRBD2	TRBV7-2	TGTGCCAGCAGCTTAGCACGTCTAGCGGGAGGGGAGACCCAGTACTTC	CASSLARLAGGETQYF
.	TRBJ1-1	.	TRBV5-1	TGCGCCAGCAGCTGGAACAGTCAGAACACTGAAGCTTTCTTT	CASSWNSQNTEAFF